The 21 T cell receptor beta chains below were found in one sample sequenced in a study of molecular identifiers for immune sequencing clone quantification. A single record per CDR3 protein comes from TCRdb applying MiXCR to the PCR reads. In the table there are tens of thousands of distinct CDR3 sequences, under 20% of which are singletons. The sample taken for sequencing was naive CD8+ T cells from blood, with Jurkat cell RNA spiked in. The subset: FACS-sorted CD8+CD4-CCR7+CD45RA+ naive T cells. The receptor source for this set is a human donor in good health. Some libraries in this study had Jurkat cell RNA spiked in.

This clonotype was counted many times. The chain joins TRBV20-1 to TRBJ2-5; D gene unclear. V was cut by 3 bases and J by 5 bases, with 7 bases left in between. This CDR3 region has 11 residues. Per germline, CDR1 DFQATT and CDR2 SNEGSKA (reference sequence). The CDR3 DNA reads TGCAGTGCTAGTCTCCGGGAGACCCAGTACTTC. It codes for CSASLRETQYF.

This clonotype has a count of ten or more. The chain carries TRBV12-5 and TRBJ2-1; 12 positions match TRBD2. The CDR3 spans 17 residues. V lost 0 bases and J lost 7; bases outside the gene matches: 7. Germline CDR1 LGHNT, CDR2 FRNRAP. The CDR3 region is CASGLVLTSGSPNEQFF. The CDR3 DNA follows: TGTGCTAGTGGTTTGGTACTGACTAGCGGGAGTCCGAATGAGCAGTTCTTC.

This sequence joins TRBV5-4 and TRBJ1-1; no firm D call. V was trimmed by 6 bases and J by 2 bases, leaving 14 bases between them. The CDR3 totals 14 residues. CDR1 and CDR2 (germline): SGHNT, YYREEE (reference sequence). The CDR3 nucleotides read TGTGCCAGCAATTCCTATTTGAGTAACACTGAAGCTTTCTTT. Protein product: CASNSYLSNTEAFF.

The CDR3 reads CATLLTSGSADTQYF. The CDR3 bases are TGCGCCACCCTACTGACTAGCGGGAGTGCAGATACGCAGTATTTT. V gene TRBV10-2 combines with J gene TRBJ2-3, with 12 bases fitting TRBD2. Germline V gene sequence: CDR1 WSHSY, CDR2 SAAADI. This CDR3 contains 15 residues. Unmatched junction bases numbered 9, after V lost 10 bases and J lost 4 bases.

There are many counts of this clonotype. The chain employs TRBV5-1 and TRBJ1-1, with D possibly TRBD1 on 6 matching bases. Germline V gene lookup returns CDR1 SGHRS and CDR2 YFSETQ. The CDR3 runs 14 residues. Between the trimmed V and J ends, which lost 1 base and 4 bases, there was a span of 11 bases. This chain's CDR3 is CASSLTGGGTEAFF. The CDR3 bases are TGCGCCAGCAGCTTGACTGGGGGCGGCACTGAAGCTTTCTTT.

The CDR3, as DNA: TGTGCCAGCAGCCCCGAGACATCCAGCTCCTACAATGAGCAGTTCTTC. Translation: CASSPETSSSYNEQFF. This rearrangement joins TRBV7-9 to TRBJ2-1; no clear D. Germline-derived CDR1 and CDR2 are SEHNR and FQNEAQ (reference sequence). V was shortened by 5 bases and J by 0 bases, with 14 bases between the two germline ends. This CDR3 is 16 amino acids long.

About this clonotype itself: A much larger clone sits a single nucleotide away, making a read error possible. The rearrangement links TRBV7-2 to TRBJ2-1; D is unclear. The germline gives CDR1 SGHTA, CDR2 FQGNSA. Deletions cut 7 bases from V and 8 bases from J, with 12 bases between. The length of the CDR3 is 12 residues. CDR3 sequence: CASNIHKDEQFF. In nucleotides, the CDR3 is TGTGCCAGCAACATTCACAAGGATGAGCAGTTCTTC. The variable domain in full, completed from reference TRBV7-2 and TRBJ2-1, reads GAGVSQSPSNKVTEKGKDVELRCDPISGHTALYWYRQSLGQGLEFLIYFQGNSAPDKSGLPSDRFSAERTGGSVSTLTIQRTQQEDSAVYLCASNIHKDEQFFGPGTRLTVL.

In this sample, this clonotype turned up many times. This chain links TRBV14 with TRBJ1-5; tentative D call: TRBD1 (5 bases). Germline V gene sequence: CDR1 SGHDN, CDR2 FVKESK. The CDR3 totals 13 residues. The V gene lost 5 bases and the J gene lost 2 bases, with 7 bases spanning the gap. The CDR3 reads CASSKQGNQPQHF. The CDR3 DNA follows: TGTGCCAGCAGCAAACAGGGCAATCAGCCCCAGCATTTT.

V is TRBV20-1 and J is TRBJ2-3, with 8 nucleotides matching TRBD2. V trimming: 5 bases; J trimming: 7 bases; junction bases outside the gene matches: 32. The CDR3 loop spans 21 amino acids. CDR1 and CDR2 (germline): DFQATT, SNEGSKA (reference sequence). The CDR3 DNA is TGCAGTGCTTTTCCCCCCAAATACAGGGACCCCGTAGCGGGATCGCTGTATACGCAGTATTTT. It specifies CSAFPPKYRDPVAGSLYTQYF.

Sample share makes this clonotype medium-sized. The rearrangement links TRBV4-1 to TRBJ1-2; D not certain. Germline loops: CDR1 MGHRA, CDR2 YSYEKL. CDR3 length: 17 residues. Trimming stripped 4 bases from V and 7 bases from J, with 25 bases between. CDR3 in amino acids: CASSLHRVAQAHGGYTF. In DNA form, the CDR3 reads TGCGCCAGCAGCCTTCACCGCGTGGCGCAGGCTCATGGTGGCTACACCTTC.

About this clonotype: A read error may be the cause here, since a much bigger clone is one base away. This chain joins TRBV14 and TRBJ2-5; 7 nucleotides line up with TRBD1. The CDR3 sequence is 13 residues long. Germline V gives CDR1 SGHDN, CDR2 FVKESK. In nucleotides, the CDR3 is TGTGCCAGCAGCTCCGACAGGGAAGAGACCCAGCACTTC. As protein: CASSSDREETQHF.

This clonotype occurred many times. The rearrangement uses TRBV29-1 and TRBJ2-7; D assignment may be TRBD1 or TRBD2 (6 bases each). Germline V lookup: CDR1 SQVTM, CDR2 ANQGSEA. Trimming took off 2 bases at V and 0 bases at J, with 11 bases between the two ends. The CDR3 sequence is 14 residues long. In DNA form, the CDR3 reads TGCAGCGTTGAACGGGGGACACCCTCCTACGAGCAGTACTTC. Residues: CSVERGTPSYEQYF.

This clonotype has just a few counts. It may be a read error: a sequence one base away is much more abundant. The CDR3 bases are TGTGCCAGCAGCTGGAGCGGGGGAGCCTACAATGAGCAGTTCTTC. Translating gives CASSWSGGAYNEQFF. This rearrangement joins TRBV7-2 to TRBJ2-1; 8 bases fit TRBD2. Germline CDR1 SGHTA, CDR2 FQGNSA. The CDR3 sequence is 15 residues long. Germline trimming cut 4 bases from V and 2 bases from J; bases unmatched to any gene: 4.

The chain is built from TRBV19 and TRBJ2-1; D may be TRBD2 (5 bases). V gave up 5 bases and J gave up 7 bases, with 12 bases separating them. CDR1 is LNHDA and CDR2 is SQIVND in the germline V gene (reference sequence). This CDR3 has 13 amino acids. CDR3 sequence reads: CASSDLGSNEQFF. Written as DNA, the CDR3 is TGTGCCAGTAGTGACCTGGGGAGTAATGAGCAGTTCTTC.

This clonotype was seen repeatedly, ten times or more. V gene TRBV20-1 combines with J gene TRBJ2-7; perhaps TRBD2 as D (5 bases). CDR1 DFQATT and CDR2 SNEGSKA come from the germline V gene (reference sequence). The CDR3 runs to 13 residues. V lost 4 bases and J lost 6, with 16 bases in between. CDR3 sequence reads: CSANLRGFLEQYF. Here the CDR3 DNA reads TGCAGTGCTAATTTAAGAGGGTTTCTCGAGCAGTACTTC.

In this sample, this clonotype turned up many times. This chain links TRBV6-5 with TRBJ1-6, with a weak D call TRBD1 (6 bases). The CDR3 contains 13 residues. Trimming cost V 2 bases and J 7 bases, with 6 bases left between them. CDR1 and CDR2 (germline): MNHEY, SVGAGI. CDR3 sequence (DNA): TGTGCCAGCAGTTACAGGGGGAATTCACCCCTCCACTTT. Protein sequence: CASSYRGNSPLHF.

This clonotype was found many times. The rearrangement uses TRBV7-7 and TRBJ2-5, with D possibly being TRBD2 (6 bases). The CDR3 totals 16 residues. The V gene lost 1 base and the J gene lost 6 bases, with 18 bases spanning the gap. Germline assignment: CDR1 SSHAT and CDR2 FNYEAQ (reference sequence). The CDR3 region is CASSLGSGRSGKTQYF. CDR3 sequence (DNA): TGTGCCAGCAGCTTAGGTTCTGGGAGGAGTGGAAAGACCCAGTACTTC.

This clonotype was found many times. This chain connects TRBV28 to TRBJ2-7; 9 bases are shared with TRBD2. Germline values: CDR1 MDHEN, CDR2 SYDVKM. With V trimmed by 7 bases and J by 4 bases, 11 bases remained unmatched. The CDR3 is made up of 15 amino acids. The CDR3 region is CASNESGRTIYEQYF. CDR3 coding DNA: TGTGCCAGCAATGAAAGCGGGAGGACCATATACGAGCAGTACTTC.

With respect to this clonotype: Possible read error: a much larger clone is one base away. The genes are TRBV6-2 or TRBV6-3 and TRBJ1-2; TRBD1 aligns across 10 bases. The V gene end was trimmed by 11 bases and the J gene end by 6 bases; junction bases not matched to a gene: 12. The CDR3 is 14 residues long. The germline V gene encodes CDR1 MNHEY and CDR2 SVGEGT. The CDR3 loop reads CACTDLGTGDGYTF. CDR3 nucleotide sequence: TGTGCCTGCACTGATCTCGGGACAGGGGATGGCTACACCTTC.

On this clonotype itself: This may be a read error: a much more frequent sequence differs by one nucleotide. V gene TRBV28 combines with J gene TRBJ2-2, with D tentatively TRBD1 (6 bases). With 8 bases removed from V and 4 bases from J, the gap between germline ends came to 14 bases. Per germline, CDR1 MDHEN and CDR2 SYDVKM. This CDR3 contains 14 residues. The CDR3 region has the DNA TGTGCCAGCGGTACAGGGTTACTCACCGGGGAGCTGTTTTTT. Its protein product is CASGTGLLTGELFF.

This clonotype was recorded a few times. The rearrangement uses TRBV10-3 and TRBJ2-5; 8 nucleotides match TRBD2. The length of the CDR3 is 16 residues. V lost 0 bases and J lost 7; bases outside the gene matches: 10. Germline V lookup: CDR1 ENHRY, CDR2 SYGVKD. CDR3 loop: CAISESSGEARWTQYF. CDR3 DNA sequence: TGTGCCATCAGTGAGTCTAGCGGGGAGGCAAGATGGACCCAGTACTTC.